The 21 T cell receptor beta chains listed next were all sequenced from one sample in a study of PD-1 blockade in mismatch repair-deficient tumors. The data were produced by immunoSEQ multiplex PCR, yet TCRdb's version contains in-frame clones alone and is incomplete. The table includes 120,000 or so clones, 88% detected once. Source: peripheral blood, taken approximately 72 weeks after starting pembrolizumab. The source of these receptors is an adult with mismatch repair-deficient cancer.

The rearrangement uses TRBV4-1 and TRBJ1-1; D unclear. Germline lookup yields CDR1 MGHRA and CDR2 YSYEKL. This CDR3 is built from 13 residues. V lost 5 bases, J lost 3 bases, and 10 bases lay in between. This chain's CDR3 is CASSSIGDTEAFF. DNA of the CDR3: TGCGCCAGCAGCTCAATCGGGGACACTGAAGCTTTCTTT.

The chain combines TRBV7-9 with TRBJ2-1; TRBD2 aligns across 9 bases. Trimming took 5 bases from V and 3 from J; bases not matched to a gene: 8. The CDR3 is 16 residues long. Germline loops: CDR1 SEHNR, CDR2 FQNEAQ (reference sequence). This CDR3 is CASSPFDSGSYNEQFF. CDR3 DNA sequence: TGTGCCAGCAGCCCTTTCGATAGCGGGAGCTACAATGAGCAGTTCTTC. Full variable domain (remainder filled in from reference TRBV7-9 and TRBJ2-1): DTGVSQNPRHKITKRGQNVTFRCDPISEHNRLYWYRQTLGQGPEFLTYFQNEAQLEKSRLLSDRFSAERPKGSFSTLEIQRTEQGDSAMYLCASSPFDSGSYNEQFFGPGTRLTVL.

The gene calls are TRBV9 and TRBJ1-3, with 7 bases that match TRBD1. Trimming took 5 bases from V and 6 from J; bases not matched to a gene: 5. The germline CDR1 and CDR2 sequences are SGDLS and YYNGEE. This CDR3 contains 13 residues. As DNA, the CDR3 is TGTGCCAGCAGGGGGACAGCGGAAAACACCATATATTTT. Its protein product is CASRGTAENTIYF. The full variable domain, in which reference TRBV9 and TRBJ1-3 provide the parts outside the CDR3, is DSGVTQTPKHLITATGQRVTLRCSPRSGDLSVYWYQQSLDQGLQFLIQYYNGEERAKGNILERFSAQQFPDLHSELNLSSLELGDSALYFCASRGTAENTIYFGEGSWLTVV.

This clone appeared a few times. The rearrangement uses TRBV19 and TRBJ1-2; D remains unclear. Looked up from germline, CDR1 is LNHDA and CDR2 is SQIVND (reference sequence). CDR3 size: 13 residues. Deletions cut 7 bases from V and 4 bases from J, with 13 bases between. The CDR3: CASKIPEGYGYTF. CDR3 DNA: TGTGCCAGTAAAATTCCCGAGGGCTATGGCTACACCTTC. Full variable domain (missing parts from reference TRBV19 and TRBJ1-2): DGGITQSPKYLFRKEGQNVTLSCEQNLNHDAMYWYRQDPGQGLRLIYYSQIVNDFQKGDIAEGYSVSREKKESFPLTVTSAQKNPTAFYLCASKIPEGYGYTFGSGTRLTVV.

The V and J genes are TRBV27 and TRBJ2-1; 7 nucleotides match TRBD1. Germline assignment: CDR1 MNHEY and CDR2 SMNVEV (reference sequence). Trimming took 1 base from V and 8 from J; bases not matched to a gene: 8. The CDR3 loop spans 15 amino acids. The CDR3 reads CASSLFQGVWDEQFF. Written as DNA, the CDR3 is TGTGCCAGCAGTTTATTTCAGGGGGTGTGGGATGAGCAGTTCTTC.

The V call is TRBV7-9, the J call TRBJ2-7, with D unresolved. The V end was cut by 1 base, the J end by 3 bases, with 7 bases between. CDR1 and CDR2 (germline): SEHNR, FQNEAQ (reference sequence). The CDR3 totals 13 residues. The CDR3: CASSLGSGYEQYF. In nucleotides, the CDR3 is TGTGCCAGCAGCTTAGGATCCGGCTACGAGCAGTACTTC.

This chain links TRBV4-1 with TRBJ2-7; D is possibly TRBD2 (6 bases). This CDR3 contains 13 residues. Germline assignment: CDR1 MGHRA and CDR2 YSYEKL. The germline V and J ends were trimmed by 3 bases and 6 bases, with 12 bases remaining between them. CDR3 bases: TGCGCCAGCAGCCACCCACTAGCTTCCGAGCAGTACTTC. It is translated as CASSHPLASEQYF.

The chain has TRBV27 and TRBJ2-7; D perhaps matches TRBD2 (5 bases). The V and J ends lost 4 bases and 6 bases respectively, with 10 bases between them. CDR3 size: 12 residues. Germline V lookup: CDR1 MNHEY, CDR2 SMNVEV (reference sequence). Here the CDR3 reads CASSSGLVEQYF. In nucleotides, the CDR3 is TGTGCCAGCAGTTCTGGACTGGTCGAGCAGTACTTC.

This rearrangement joins TRBV5-6 to TRBJ2-5; D gene unclear. Trimming took 1 base from V and 3 from J, leaving 4 bases between them. The germline CDR1 and CDR2 sequences are SGHDT and YYEEEE. This CDR3 is 12 amino acids long. CDR3 sequence reads: CASSLLEETQYF. CDR3 in DNA: TGTGCCAGCAGCTTGTTGGAAGAGACCCAGTACTTC.

V and J are TRBV10-1 and TRBJ2-3, with D uncertain. In germline, CDR1 is WNHNN, CDR2 SYGVQD (reference sequence). This CDR3 spans 15 amino acids. Trimming stripped 2 bases from V and 2 bases from J, with 11 bases between. The CDR3 DNA reads as TGCGCCAGCAGTGAGGTACTGGGAAACACAGATACGCAGTATTTT. Translation gives CASSEVLGNTDTQYF.

This clone showed up just once. The chain uses TRBV18 and TRBJ2-5; 7 bases line up with TRBD1. J gave up 3 bases and V 6 bases, and 7 bases lay outside the gene matches. Germline-derived CDR1 and CDR2 are KGHSH and LQKENI. The CDR3 length is 14 residues. CDR3 nucleotide sequence: TGTGCCAGCTCTCCGACCGGGACAGAAGAGACCCAGTACTTC. Its protein is CASSPTGTEETQYF.

This sequence joins TRBV30 and TRBJ1-4; D perhaps matches TRBD1 (5 bases). CDR3 length: 12 amino acids. CDR1 and CDR2 (germline): GTSNPN, SVGIG (reference sequence). Trimming removed 3 bases from V and 8 bases from J, with 10 bases in between. The CDR3 DNA is TGTGCCTGGAGACAGGCAAGGGAAAAACTGTTTTTT. Protein sequence: CAWRQAREKLFF.

The chain recombines TRBV5-4 with TRBJ2-3; tentatively, D is TRBD1 (6 bases). The V end lost 0 bases, the J end lost 0 bases, and 11 bases lay between the germline ends. The CDR3 totals 16 residues. CDR1 is SGHNT and CDR2 is YYREEE in the germline V gene (reference sequence). The CDR3 loop is CASSLDDRHSTDTQYF. The CDR3 DNA is TGTGCCAGCAGCTTGGATGACAGGCATAGCACAGATACGCAGTATTTT.

The V gene is TRBV27, the J gene TRBJ1-1; D remains unclear. There are 14 residues in the CDR3. Between the trimmed V and J ends, which lost 0 bases and 1 base, there was a span of 6 bases. CDR1 is MNHEY and CDR2 is SMNVEV in the germline V gene (reference sequence). As DNA, the CDR3 is TGTGCCAGCAGTTTATCGGGCGGGAACACTGAAGCTTTCTTT. Its protein is CASSLSGGNTEAFF.

This clone was counted a single time. This chain links TRBV30 with TRBJ2-5; TRBD1 aligns across 11 bases. Germline CDR1 reads GTSNPN; CDR2 reads SVGIG (reference sequence). Trimming cost V 0 bases and J 2 bases; bases outside gene matches: 2. The CDR3 extends over 15 amino acids. DNA of the CDR3: TGTGCCTGGAGTGTAAGGGACAGGGGGCAAGAGACCCAGTACTTC. Translation: CAWSVRDRGQETQYF.

The genes are TRBV7-9 and TRBJ2-2; 7 bases line up with TRBD2. J lost 5 bases, V lost 5 bases, and 17 bases had no gene match. From germline, CDR1 is SEHNR and CDR2 FQNEAQ (reference sequence). The CDR3 is 18 amino acids. The CDR3, as DNA: TGTGCCAGCAGCCCCAACACGTTTCGCGGGAGAGCGACCGGGGAGCTGTTTTTT. Residues: CASSPNTFRGRATGELFF.

This chain uses TRBV6-5 with TRBJ1-2, with D perhaps TRBD1 (6 bases). CDR1 is MNHEY, CDR2 SVGAGI, per germline. The CDR3 spans 15 residues. The V end lost 1 base, the J end lost 4 bases, and 13 bases lay between the germline ends. CDR3 nucleotides: TGTGCCAGCAGTTACTACCCCTCGGACAGCTATGGCTACACCTTC. This translates into CASSYYPSDSYGYTF.

The chain has TRBV30 and TRBJ2-1; 7 bases line up with TRBD2. The CDR3 loop spans 13 amino acids. V gave up 8 bases and J gave up 2 bases; unmatched junction bases: 6. The germline CDR1 and CDR2 sequences are GTSNPN and SVGIG (reference sequence). The CDR3 spells CATLAWPYNEQFF. In DNA form, the CDR3 reads TGTGCCACACTAGCGTGGCCCTACAATGAGCAGTTCTTC. Drawing the rest from reference TRBV30 and TRBJ2-1, the complete variable domain is SQTIHQWPATLVQPVGSPLSLECTVEGTSNPNLYWYRQAAGRGLQLLFYSVGIGQISSEVPQNLSASRPQDRQFILSSKKLLLSDSGFYLCATLAWPYNEQFFGPGTRLTVL.

This chain joins TRBV11-1 and TRBJ2-1; 7 bases agree with TRBD2. Germline CDR1 reads SGHAT; CDR2 reads FQDESV (reference sequence). The CDR3 is 15 amino acids. V lost 5 bases, J lost 3 bases, and 7 bases stayed unmatched. The DNA for the CDR3 is TGTGCCAGCAGCGCCCACAGCGGGGTCTACAATGAGCAGTTCTTC. It translates to CASSAHSGVYNEQFF. The full variable domain, its missing parts supplied by reference TRBV11-1 and TRBJ2-1, is EAEVAQSPRYKITEKSQAVAFWCDPISGHATLYWYRQILGQGPELLVQFQDESVVDDSQLPKDRFSAERLKGVDSTLKIQPAELGDSAMYLCASSAHSGVYNEQFFGPGTRLTVL.

As concerns this clone: One end of the junction fails to match germline, which may point to a read error. This chain connects TRBV7-7 to TRBJ2-1; 14 bases are shared with TRBD2. The CDR3 is 16 residues long. The germline V gene encodes CDR1 SSHAT and CDR2 FNYEAQ (reference sequence). CDR3 bases: TGTGCTAGCAGCCCCGGGACTAGCGGGAGTATCAATGAGCAGTTCTTC. It specifies CASSPGTSGSINEQFF.

The V call is TRBV30, the J call TRBJ2-1; 11 bases line up with TRBD2. CDR1 is GTSNPN and CDR2 is SVGIG in the germline V gene (reference sequence). The CDR3 sequence is 15 residues long. V lost 8 bases and J lost 10; bases outside the gene matches: 16. The CDR3 nucleotides are TGTGCCGGAGAGGCTCGACTAGCGGGGAGTCGGGAGCAGTTCTTC. It is translated as CAGEARLAGSREQFF.